Listed below are T cell receptor beta chains from one sample, sequenced in a study of T cell changes during pregnancy in multiple sclerosis. Profiling relied on immunoSEQ multiplex PCR, and the TCRdb table lists in-frame clones only, not all of them. The sample lists around 47,000 clones, about 95% seen once, with about 0.92% in the top ten. The source material was peripheral blood, sampled in the second trimester of pregnancy. The receptors stem from a female donor with multiple sclerosis, enrolled in a pregnancy study. Both conserved end residues are part of each CDR3. A D gene is named only where the DNA matches it firmly. Expanded clones get a size class; other rows say once, few or many, or leave the size out.

clone size: -
V gene: TRBV6-5
D gene: TRBD1
J gene: TRBJ1-1
CDR3 DNA: TGTGCCAGCAGTTACCCCGGACAGGTTGAAGCTTTCTTT
CDR3 protein: CASSYPGQVEAFF

clone size: -
V gene: TRBV7-9
D gene: TRBD1
J gene: TRBJ1-3
CDR3 DNA: TGTGCCAGCCAGGGAGGGGACAGGGAGGAATGGTTCTCTGGAAACACCATATATTTT
CDR3 protein: CASQGGDREEWFSGNTIYF

clone size: -
V gene: TRBV5-4
D gene: -
J gene: TRBJ2-3
CDR3 DNA: TGTGCCAGCAGCTTGATCTCCAGAGGTGCAGATACGCAGTATTTT
CDR3 protein: CASSLISRGADTQYF

clone size: -
V gene: TRBV6-5
D gene: -
J gene: TRBJ1-2
CDR3 DNA: TGTGCCAGCAGTTTCAGGGGCGGCTATGGCTACACCTTC
CDR3 protein: CASSFRGGYGYTF

clone size: -
V gene: TRBV7-8
D gene: -
J gene: TRBJ2-7
CDR3 DNA: TGTGCCAGCAGCCCGCGGGTCCCCCAGGATGAGCAGTACTTC
CDR3 protein: CASSPRVPQDEQYF

clone size: -
V gene: TRBV4-1
D gene: -
J gene: TRBJ2-3
CDR3 DNA: TGCGCCAGCAGCCAAGGGTCCCCGGTGCGGGATACGCAGTATTTT
CDR3 protein: CASSQGSPVRDTQYF

clone size: -
V gene: TRBV28
D gene: -
J gene: TRBJ1-1
CDR3 DNA: TGTGCTGACCCCGTTTGGGAGAAGGGGGCTGAAGCTTTCTTT
CDR3 protein: CADPVWEKGAEAFF

clone size: few
V gene: TRBV2
D gene: TRBD2
J gene: TRBJ2-7
CDR3 DNA: TGTGCCTCTTGGACTAGCGGGAACTACGAGCAGTACTTC
CDR3 protein: CASWTSGNYEQYF

clone size: -
V gene: TRBV6-1
D gene: -
J gene: TRBJ2-3
CDR3 DNA: TGTGCCAGCCATGAAGGACTAATCTTGAGCACAGATACGCAGTATTTT
CDR3 protein: CASHEGLILSTDTQYF

clone size: -
V gene: TRBV11-2
D gene: -
J gene: TRBJ1-3
CDR3 DNA: TGTGCCAGCAGCTTAGGAGTAGGAGCCTCTGGAAACACCATATATTTT
CDR3 protein: CASSLGVGASGNTIYF

clone size: -
V gene: TRBV4-1
D gene: -
J gene: TRBJ2-2
CDR3 DNA: TGCGCCAGCAGCCAAGCAGATCAACAGTGGGAGCTGTTTTTT
CDR3 protein: CASSQADQQWELFF

clone size: -
V gene: TRBV27
D gene: -
J gene: TRBJ2-1
CDR3 DNA: TGTGCCAGCAGTCCTCGGGGGACCTACAATGAGCAGTTCTTC
CDR3 protein: CASSPRGTYNEQFF

clone size: -
V gene: TRBV5-5
D gene: TRBD2
J gene: TRBJ2-1
CDR3 DNA: TGTGCCAGCAGCCAGACTAGCGGGAGGCCGAATGAGCAGTTCTTC
CDR3 protein: CASSQTSGRPNEQFF

clone size: -
V gene: TRBV6-5
D gene: TRBD2
J gene: TRBJ2-1
CDR3 DNA: TGTGCCAGCAGTTACTCAAGTAGCGGGACTTACAATGAGCAGTTCTTC
CDR3 protein: CASSYSSSGTYNEQFF

clone size: -
V gene: TRBV9
D gene: -
J gene: TRBJ1-1
CDR3 DNA: TGTGCCAGCAGCGTAGGGCGGATGAACACTGAAGCTTTCTTT
CDR3 protein: CASSVGRMNTEAFF

clone size: -
V gene: TRBV21-1
D gene: -
J gene: TRBJ2-7
CDR3 DNA: TGTGCCAGCAGCAAAGGGGAAGGGAGCTCCTACGAGCAGTACTTC
CDR3 protein: CASSKGEGSSYEQYF

clone size: -
V gene: TRBV5-4
D gene: TRBD1
J gene: TRBJ2-2
CDR3 DNA: TGTGCCAGCAGCCCACGGACAGGGGTATTGGTATCCGGGGAGCTGTTTTTT
CDR3 protein: CASSPRTGVLVSGELFF

clone size: -
V gene: TRBV25-1
D gene: -
J gene: TRBJ2-2
CDR3 DNA: TGTGCCAGCAGTGAAGGGCCCGGGGAGCTGTTTTTT
CDR3 protein: CASSEGPGELFF

clone size: -
V gene: TRBV15
D gene: -
J gene: TRBJ1-2
CDR3 DNA: TGTGCCACCAGCGACTACTATGGCTACACCTTC
CDR3 protein: CATSDYYGYTF

clone size: -
V gene: TRBV10-3
D gene: -
J gene: TRBJ2-2
CDR3 DNA: TGTGCCACCCAGGATTCGAACACCGGGGAGCTGTTTTTT
CDR3 protein: CATQDSNTGELFF

clone size: -
V gene: TRBV7-9
D gene: TRBD1
J gene: TRBJ1-2
CDR3 DNA: TGTGCCAGCAGCTTACAGGGGGAAGGGGGCTACACCTTC
CDR3 protein: CASSLQGEGGYTF

clone size: -
V gene: TRBV30
D gene: -
J gene: TRBJ1-1
CDR3 DNA: TGTGCCTGGAGGAGGAGTAGCGGCACTGAAGCTTTCTTT
CDR3 protein: CAWRRSSGTEAFF

clone size: -
V gene: TRBV5-4
D gene: TRBD1
J gene: TRBJ1-1
CDR3 DNA: TGTGCCAGCAGTTCCGGGACAGGGAGGACTGAAGCTTTCTTT
CDR3 protein: CASSSGTGRTEAFF

clone size: -
V gene: TRBV11-2
D gene: -
J gene: TRBJ2-6
CDR3 DNA: TGTGCCAGCAGCCGAGGACAGCCTTCCTCTGGGGCCAACGTCCTGACTTTC
CDR3 protein: CASSRGQPSSGANVLTF

clone size: -
V gene: TRBV7-6
D gene: TRBD1
J gene: TRBJ2-3
CDR3 DNA: TGTGCCAGCAGCTTAGGACAGGGTAGCACAGATACGCAGTATTTT
CDR3 protein: CASSLGQGSTDTQYF

clone size: -
V gene: TRBV18
D gene: TRBD1
J gene: TRBJ1-1
CDR3 DNA: TGTGCCAGCTCACGACAGGGGGGGTACACTGAAGCTTTCTTT
CDR3 protein: CASSRQGGYTEAFF

clone size: -
V gene: TRBV6-6
D gene: TRBD1
J gene: TRBJ1-3
CDR3 DNA: TGTGCCAGCAGTCCCGGACAGGGAGGTCGAAACACCATATATTTT
CDR3 protein: CASSPGQGGRNTIYF

clone size: -
V gene: TRBV7-2
D gene: TRBD1
J gene: TRBJ2-7
CDR3 DNA: TGTGCCAGCAGCTCACACAGGGGGAACTACGAGCAGTACTTC
CDR3 protein: CASSSHRGNYEQYF

clone size: -
V gene: TRBV7-6
D gene: TRBD2
J gene: TRBJ2-7
CDR3 DNA: TGTGCCAGCAGCTACACTAGCGGAGGCCCAACGTCCTACGAGCAGTACTTC
CDR3 protein: CASSYTSGGPTSYEQYF

clone size: -
V gene: TRBV13
D gene: TRBD1
J gene: TRBJ1-2
CDR3 DNA: TGTGCCAGCAGCTTAGGCCAGGGGGTTAACTATGGCTACACCTTC
CDR3 protein: CASSLGQGVNYGYTF

clone size: -
V gene: TRBV28
D gene: -
J gene: TRBJ1-4
CDR3 DNA: TGTGCCATGCGGGGCGGCGGGAATGAAAAACTGTTTTTT
CDR3 protein: CAMRGGGNEKLFF

clone size: -
V gene: TRBV30
D gene: TRBD1
J gene: TRBJ2-3
CDR3 DNA: TGTGCCTGGAGTGGGGGGCAGGGGGCTGGAGATACGCAGTATTTT
CDR3 protein: CAWSGGQGAGDTQYF

clone size: once
V gene: TRBV28
D gene: TRBD1
J gene: TRBJ1-5
CDR3 DNA: TGTGCCAGCAGTCCGAACAGGGGACCGGGTCAGCCCCAGCATTTT
CDR3 protein: CASSPNRGPGQPQHF

clone size: -
V gene: TRBV20-1
D gene: TRBD1
J gene: TRBJ1-2
CDR3 DNA: TGCAGTGCTAGCCCAGCCGGGACAGCCTTC
CDR3 protein: CSASPAGTAF

clone size: -
V gene: TRBV19
D gene: TRBD2
J gene: TRBJ2-7
CDR3 DNA: TGTGCCAGTAGGGGCTGGACTAGCGGGAGTTCCAGCTCCTACGAGCAGTACTTC
CDR3 protein: CASRGWTSGSSSSYEQYF

clone size: -
V gene: TRBV5-1
D gene: -
J gene: TRBJ2-7
CDR3 DNA: TGCGCCAGCAGCTTGGATCAGGGATCCGAGCAGTACTTC
CDR3 protein: CASSLDQGSEQYF

clone size: once
V gene: TRBV27
D gene: -
J gene: TRBJ2-5
CDR3 DNA: TGTGCCAGCAGTTCAGAACTAAAATCAAAGACCCAGTACTTC
CDR3 protein: CASSSELKSKTQYF

clone size: -
V gene: TRBV7-6
D gene: TRBD1
J gene: TRBJ2-7
CDR3 DNA: TGTGCCAGCAGCTTAGCTCCGGGACAGGGAACCTACGAGCAGTACTTC
CDR3 protein: CASSLAPGQGTYEQYF

clone size: -
V gene: TRBV6-1
D gene: -
J gene: TRBJ1-5
CDR3 DNA: TGTGCCAGCAGTGCGGGATACCATAGCAATCAGCCCCAGCATTTT
CDR3 protein: CASSAGYHSNQPQHF

clone size: -
V gene: TRBV27
D gene: -
J gene: TRBJ1-1
CDR3 DNA: TGTGCCAGCAGTTTATACCCAGGGAGGTTGAACACTGAAGCTTTCTTT
CDR3 protein: CASSLYPGRLNTEAFF

clone size: -
V gene: TRBV28
D gene: -
J gene: TRBJ2-7
CDR3 DNA: TGTGCCAGCAGTCCCTGGGAGGAGGGTGCCTACGAGCAGTACTTC
CDR3 protein: CASSPWEEGAYEQYF

clone size: -
V gene: TRBV18
D gene: -
J gene: TRBJ2-4
CDR3 DNA: TGTGCCAGCTCACCAGAGGGCAGAAGTGGAAACATTCAGTACTTC
CDR3 protein: CASSPEGRSGNIQYF

clone size: -
V gene: TRBV11-2
D gene: -
J gene: TRBJ2-7
CDR3 DNA: TGTGCCAGCAGCCATCTAAACGAGCAGTACTTC
CDR3 protein: CASSHLNEQYF

clone size: -
V gene: TRBV7-6
D gene: -
J gene: TRBJ1-4
CDR3 DNA: TGTGCCAGCAGCCCACAGGGTGGCAATGAAAAACTGTTTTTT
CDR3 protein: CASSPQGGNEKLFF

clone size: -
V gene: TRBV7-3
D gene: -
J gene: TRBJ2-3
CDR3 DNA: TGTGCCAGCAGCTTCCAGGGCACAGATACGCAGTATTTT
CDR3 protein: CASSFQGTDTQYF

clone size: -
V gene: TRBV6-5
D gene: -
J gene: TRBJ1-2
CDR3 DNA: TGTGCCAGCAGTCCGCTCGGGGGTGGCTACACCTTC
CDR3 protein: CASSPLGGGYTF

clone size: -
V gene: TRBV27
D gene: TRBD2
J gene: TRBJ2-7
CDR3 DNA: TGTGCCAGCAGTGTCGCACTAGCGGGAGGGTACGAGCAGTACTTC
CDR3 protein: CASSVALAGGYEQYF

clone size: -
V gene: TRBV7-9
D gene: -
J gene: TRBJ2-1
CDR3 DNA: TGTGCCAGCAGCTACGCACTCCGCCGGGACACAATCGGGAATGAGCAGTTCTTC
CDR3 protein: CASSYALRRDTIGNEQFF

clone size: once
V gene: TRBV6-6
D gene: TRBD1
J gene: TRBJ1-2
CDR3 DNA: TGTGCCAGCAGTCAGGGACAGGGTCGAGAGTATGGCTACACCTTC
CDR3 protein: CASSQGQGREYGYTF

clone size: -
V gene: TRBV15
D gene: -
J gene: TRBJ1-4
CDR3 DNA: TGTGCCACCAGCAGAGGGACGGGAACACAAGAAAAACTGTTTTTT
CDR3 protein: CATSRGTGTQEKLFF

clone size: -
V gene: TRBV27
D gene: TRBD1
J gene: TRBJ2-7
CDR3 DNA: TGTGCCAGCAGTTTAGGGGAGACAGGGGCTTCCTACGAGCAGTACTTC
CDR3 protein: CASSLGETGASYEQYF

clone size: -
V gene: TRBV11-2
D gene: TRBD1
J gene: TRBJ2-6
CDR3 DNA: TGTGCCAGCAGCAACATAAGGGCGACAGGGCCCTCTGGGGCCAACGTCCTGACTTTC
CDR3 protein: CASSNIRATGPSGANVLTF

clone size: -
V gene: TRBV14
D gene: -
J gene: TRBJ2-5
CDR3 DNA: TGTGCCAGCAGCCAATCCGGGGAGACCCAGTACTTC
CDR3 protein: CASSQSGETQYF

clone size: -
V gene: TRBV30
D gene: -
J gene: TRBJ2-5
CDR3 DNA: TGTGCCTGGAGTGGAGAGCGAGGAGAGACCCAGTACTTC
CDR3 protein: CAWSGERGETQYF

clone size: -
V gene: TRBV7-9
D gene: TRBD1
J gene: TRBJ1-5
CDR3 DNA: TGTGCCAGCAGCACAGGGGGGAGAAGCAATCAGCCCCAGCATTTT
CDR3 protein: CASSTGGRSNQPQHF

clone size: -
V gene: TRBV27
D gene: -
J gene: TRBJ1-5
CDR3 DNA: TGTGCCAGCAGTTTACTGGCCAATCAGCCCCAGCATTTT
CDR3 protein: CASSLLANQPQHF

clone size: once
V gene: TRBV5-1
D gene: TRBD2
J gene: TRBJ2-5
CDR3 DNA: TGCGCCAGCAGCTTGGGAGCTAGCGGGTTCAGGGAGACCCAGTACTTC
CDR3 protein: CASSLGASGFRETQYF

clone size: -
V gene: TRBV19
D gene: TRBD2
J gene: TRBJ2-7
CDR3 DNA: TGTGCCAGTAGTCCAAGGGAGGGAGGCTACGAGCAGTACTTC
CDR3 protein: CASSPREGGYEQYF

clone size: once
V gene: TRBV7-3
D gene: -
J gene: TRBJ2-7
CDR3 DNA: TGTGCCAGCAGCTTTATGGCCCCTGCCTCCTACGAGCAGTACTTC
CDR3 protein: CASSFMAPASYEQYF

clone size: -
V gene: TRBV28
D gene: -
J gene: TRBJ2-7
CDR3 DNA: TGTGCCAGCACCCCCGTCGGACAGCCGAGGTACGAGCAGTACTTC
CDR3 protein: CASTPVGQPRYEQYF